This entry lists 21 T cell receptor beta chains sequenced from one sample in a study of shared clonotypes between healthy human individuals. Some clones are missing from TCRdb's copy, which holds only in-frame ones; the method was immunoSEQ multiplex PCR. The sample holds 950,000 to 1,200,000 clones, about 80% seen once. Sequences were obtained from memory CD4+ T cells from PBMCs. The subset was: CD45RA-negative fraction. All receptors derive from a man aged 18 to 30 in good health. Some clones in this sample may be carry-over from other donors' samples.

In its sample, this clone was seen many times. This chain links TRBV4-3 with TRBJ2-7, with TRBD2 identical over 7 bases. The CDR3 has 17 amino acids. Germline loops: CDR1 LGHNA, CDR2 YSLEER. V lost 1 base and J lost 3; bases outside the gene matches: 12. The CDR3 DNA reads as TGCGCCAGCAGCCAAGGAGCGGGCAGCGGGGTCCGCTACGAGCAGTACTTC. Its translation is CASSQGAGSGVRYEQYF.

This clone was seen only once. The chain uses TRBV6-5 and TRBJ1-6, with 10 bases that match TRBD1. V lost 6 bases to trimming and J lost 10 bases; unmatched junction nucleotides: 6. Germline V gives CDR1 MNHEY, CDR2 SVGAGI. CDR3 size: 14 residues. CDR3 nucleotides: TGTGCCAGCAGACCCGGGACAGGGGTGTCACCCCTCCACTTT. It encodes CASRPGTGVSPLHF.

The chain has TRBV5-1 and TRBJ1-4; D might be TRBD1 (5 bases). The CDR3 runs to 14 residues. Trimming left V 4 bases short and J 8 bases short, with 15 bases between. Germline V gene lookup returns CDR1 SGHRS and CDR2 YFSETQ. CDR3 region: CASSPQGEKEKLFF. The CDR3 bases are TGCGCCAGCAGCCCTCAGGGAGAAAAGGAAAAACTGTTTTTT. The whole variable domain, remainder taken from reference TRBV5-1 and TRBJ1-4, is KAGVTQTPRYLIKTRGQQVTLSCSPISGHRSVSWYQQTPGQGLQFLFEYFSETQRNKGNFPGRFSGRQFSNSRSEMNVSTLELGDSALYLCASSPQGEKEKLFFGSGTQLSVL.

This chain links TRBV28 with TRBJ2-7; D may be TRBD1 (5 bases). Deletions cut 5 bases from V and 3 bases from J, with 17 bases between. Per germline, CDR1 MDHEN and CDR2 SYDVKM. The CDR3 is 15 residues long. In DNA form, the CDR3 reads TGTGCCAGCAGTGCCCCGAGGCAGGGTCTCTACGAGCAGTACTTC. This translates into CASSAPRQGLYEQYF.

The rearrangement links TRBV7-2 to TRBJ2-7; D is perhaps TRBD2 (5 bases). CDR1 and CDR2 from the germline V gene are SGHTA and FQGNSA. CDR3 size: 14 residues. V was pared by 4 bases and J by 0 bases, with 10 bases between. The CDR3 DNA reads TGTGCCAGCAGCTCCTTAGCGTTCTCCTACGAGCAGTACTTC. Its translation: CASSSLAFSYEQYF.

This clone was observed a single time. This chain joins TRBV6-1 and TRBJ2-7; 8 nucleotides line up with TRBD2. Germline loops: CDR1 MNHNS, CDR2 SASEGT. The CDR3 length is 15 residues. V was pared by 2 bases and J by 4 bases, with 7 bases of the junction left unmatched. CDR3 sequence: CASSEMGTRGYEQYF. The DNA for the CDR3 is TGTGCCAGCAGTGAAATGGGGACTAGAGGGTACGAGCAGTACTTC.

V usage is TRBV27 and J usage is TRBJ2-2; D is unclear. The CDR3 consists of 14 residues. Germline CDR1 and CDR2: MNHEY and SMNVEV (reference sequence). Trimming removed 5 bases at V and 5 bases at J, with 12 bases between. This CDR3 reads CASSLGYPTGELFF. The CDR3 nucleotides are TGTGCCAGCAGTCTAGGATATCCGACCGGGGAGCTGTTTTTT.

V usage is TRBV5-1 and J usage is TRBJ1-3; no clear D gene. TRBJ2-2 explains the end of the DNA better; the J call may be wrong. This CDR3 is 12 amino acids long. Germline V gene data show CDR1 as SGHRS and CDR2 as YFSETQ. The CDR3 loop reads CASSHLTGELFF. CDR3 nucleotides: TGCGCCAGCAGCCACCTAACCGGGGAGCTGTTTTTT.

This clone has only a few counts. The CDR3 sequence is CASTPTGATFGELFF. CDR3 nucleotide sequence: TGTGCCAGCACCCCGACAGGGGCGACCTTCGGGGAGCTGTTTTTT. The chain recombines TRBV6-1 with TRBJ2-2; TRBD1 matches 8 bases. This CDR3 comprises 15 residues. Germline loops: CDR1 MNHNS, CDR2 SASEGT. V shed 7 bases, J shed 7 bases, and the junction held 11 bases outside the gene matches.

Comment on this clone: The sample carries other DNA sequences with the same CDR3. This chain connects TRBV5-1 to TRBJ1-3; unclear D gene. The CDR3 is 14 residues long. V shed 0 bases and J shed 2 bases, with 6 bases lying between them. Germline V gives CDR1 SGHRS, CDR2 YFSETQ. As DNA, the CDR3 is TGCGCCAGCAGCTTGGGCCAACCTGGAAACACCATATATTTT. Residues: CASSLGQPGNTIYF.

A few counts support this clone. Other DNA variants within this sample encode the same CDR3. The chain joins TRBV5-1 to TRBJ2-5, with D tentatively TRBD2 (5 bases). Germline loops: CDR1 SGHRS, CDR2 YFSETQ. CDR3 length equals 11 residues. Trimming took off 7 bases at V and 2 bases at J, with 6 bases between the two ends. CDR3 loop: CASGEQETQYF. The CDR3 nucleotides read TGCGCCAGCGGGGAGCAAGAGACCCAGTACTTC.

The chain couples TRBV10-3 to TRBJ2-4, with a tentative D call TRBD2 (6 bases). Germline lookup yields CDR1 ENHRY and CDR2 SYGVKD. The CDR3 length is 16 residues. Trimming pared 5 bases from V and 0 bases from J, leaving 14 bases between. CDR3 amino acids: CAISRDLNLAKNIQYF. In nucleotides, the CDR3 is TGTGCCATCAGTCGGGACTTGAATCTAGCCAAAAACATTCAGTACTTC.

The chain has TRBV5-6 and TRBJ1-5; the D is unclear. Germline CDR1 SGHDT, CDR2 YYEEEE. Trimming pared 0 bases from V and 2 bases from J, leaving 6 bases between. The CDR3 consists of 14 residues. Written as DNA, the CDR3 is TGTGCCAGCAGCTTGGGCACTGGCAATCAGCCCCAGCATTTT. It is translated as CASSLGTGNQPQHF.

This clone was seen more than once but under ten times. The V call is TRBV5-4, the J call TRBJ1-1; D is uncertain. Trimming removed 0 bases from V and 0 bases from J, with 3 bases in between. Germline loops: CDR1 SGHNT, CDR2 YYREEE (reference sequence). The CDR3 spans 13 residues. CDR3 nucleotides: TGTGCCAGCAGCTTGGACTTGAACACTGAAGCTTTCTTT. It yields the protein CASSLDLNTEAFF. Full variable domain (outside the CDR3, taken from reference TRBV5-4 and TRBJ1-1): ETGVTQSPTHLIKTRGQQVTLRCSSQSGHNTVSWYQQALGQGPQFIFQYYREEENGRGNFPPRFSGLQFPNYSSELNVNALELDDSALYLCASSLDLNTEAFFGQGTRLTVV.

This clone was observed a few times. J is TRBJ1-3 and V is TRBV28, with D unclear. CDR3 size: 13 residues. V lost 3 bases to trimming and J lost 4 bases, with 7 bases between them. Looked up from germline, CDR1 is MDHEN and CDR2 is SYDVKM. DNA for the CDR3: TGTGCCAGCAGTTTGCGTGACGGAAACACCATATATTTT. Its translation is CASSLRDGNTIYF.

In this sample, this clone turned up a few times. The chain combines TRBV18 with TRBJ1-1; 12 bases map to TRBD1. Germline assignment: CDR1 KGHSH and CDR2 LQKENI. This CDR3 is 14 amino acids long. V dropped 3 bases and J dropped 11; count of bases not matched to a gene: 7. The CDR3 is CASSPGQGAFEAFF. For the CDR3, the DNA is TGTGCCAGCTCACCGGGACAGGGGGCTTTCGAGGCTTTCTTT.

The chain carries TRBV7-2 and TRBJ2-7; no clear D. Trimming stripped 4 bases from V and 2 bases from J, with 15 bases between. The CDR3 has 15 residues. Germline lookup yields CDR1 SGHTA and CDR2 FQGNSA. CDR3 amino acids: CASSSSGFPTYEQYF. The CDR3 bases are TGTGCCAGCAGCTCATCCGGGTTCCCAACCTACGAGCAGTACTTC.

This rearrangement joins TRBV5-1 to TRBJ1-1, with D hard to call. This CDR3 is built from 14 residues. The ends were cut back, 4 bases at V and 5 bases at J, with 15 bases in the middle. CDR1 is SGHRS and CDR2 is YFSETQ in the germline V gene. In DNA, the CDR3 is TGCGCCAGCAGCCAATCGACGGGGATAACTGAAGCTTTCTTT. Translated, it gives CASSQSTGITEAFF.

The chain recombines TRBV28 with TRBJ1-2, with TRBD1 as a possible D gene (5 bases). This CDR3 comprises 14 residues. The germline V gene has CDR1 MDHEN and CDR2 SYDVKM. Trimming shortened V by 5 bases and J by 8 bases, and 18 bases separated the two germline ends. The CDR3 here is CASSVISGAGGYTF. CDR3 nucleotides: TGTGCCAGCAGTGTCATTTCCGGGGCCGGGGGCTACACCTTC.

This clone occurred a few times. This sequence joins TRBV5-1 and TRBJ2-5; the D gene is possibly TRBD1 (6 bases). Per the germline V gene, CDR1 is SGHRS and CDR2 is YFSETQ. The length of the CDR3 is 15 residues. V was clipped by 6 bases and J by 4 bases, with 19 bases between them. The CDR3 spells CASNLQQGSGETQYF. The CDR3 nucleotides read TGCGCCAGCAACCTCCAACAGGGTTCGGGAGAGACCCAGTACTTC.

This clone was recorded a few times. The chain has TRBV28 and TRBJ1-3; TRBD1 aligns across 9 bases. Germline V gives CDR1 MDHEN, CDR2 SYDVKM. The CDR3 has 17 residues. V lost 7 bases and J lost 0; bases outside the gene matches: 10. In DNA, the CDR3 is TGTGCCAGCAAGCCCGGGACAGGGTCTCTCTCTGGAAACACCATATATTTT. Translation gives CASKPGTGSLSGNTIYF.